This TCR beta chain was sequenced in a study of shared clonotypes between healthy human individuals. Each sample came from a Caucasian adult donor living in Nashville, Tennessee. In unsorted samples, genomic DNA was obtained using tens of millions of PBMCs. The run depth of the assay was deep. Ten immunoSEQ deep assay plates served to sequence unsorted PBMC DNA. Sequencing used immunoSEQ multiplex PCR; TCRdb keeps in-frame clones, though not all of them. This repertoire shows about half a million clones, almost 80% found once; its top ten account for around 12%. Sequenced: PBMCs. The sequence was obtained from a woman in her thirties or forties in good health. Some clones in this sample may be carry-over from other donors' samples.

In DNA, the CDR3 is TGTGCCAGCAGCCAAGTTTCGTATAGGTGGCGGGGGAGGAATGAGCAGTTCTTC. It encodes CASSQVSYRWRGRNEQFF. The chain is built from TRBV4-2 and TRBJ2-1; 7 bases are shared with TRBD2. The CDR3 has 18 residues. Germline CDR1 reads LGHNA; CDR2 reads YNFKEQ. J gave up 7 bases and V 1 base, and 16 bases lay outside the gene matches.